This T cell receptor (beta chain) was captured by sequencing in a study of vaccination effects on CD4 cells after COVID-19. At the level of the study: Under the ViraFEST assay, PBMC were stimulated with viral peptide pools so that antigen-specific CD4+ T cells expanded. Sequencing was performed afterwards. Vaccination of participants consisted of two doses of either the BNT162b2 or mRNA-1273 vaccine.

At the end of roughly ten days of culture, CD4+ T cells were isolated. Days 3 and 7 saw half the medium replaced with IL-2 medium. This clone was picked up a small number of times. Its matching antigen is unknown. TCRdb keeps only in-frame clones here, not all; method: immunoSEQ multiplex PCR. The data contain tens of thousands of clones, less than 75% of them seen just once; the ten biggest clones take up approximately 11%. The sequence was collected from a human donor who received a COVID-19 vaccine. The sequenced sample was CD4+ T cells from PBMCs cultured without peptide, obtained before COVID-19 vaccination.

As DNA, the CDR3 is TGTGCCAGCAGCAACTCTCGGACCCCCGGCACTGAAGCTTTCTTT. Amino acids: CASSNSRTPGTEAFF. This chain joins TRBV7-9 and TRBJ1-1; unclear D gene. V shed 5 bases and J shed 4 bases, with 17 bases lying between them. This CDR3 region has 15 residues. The germline V gene encodes CDR1 SEHNR and CDR2 FQNEAQ (reference sequence).